This T cell receptor (beta chain) is from a study of blood T cell repertoires in COVID-19. About the research overall: Donors in the United States, Italy and Spain gave samples during acute or convalescent COVID-19. From T cells, B-cell-depleted T cells, or PBMCs came the material, which was cDNA or gDNA.

Per the original methods: How many nucleated cells were present was estimated from reference gene primer amplification. Clones were sequenced by immunoSEQ multiplex PCR, and TCRdb holds only the in-frame ones, with some missing. That table furnishes V, J and clone size, whereas the DNA furnished D and trimming. This table has about 490,000 clones, 70% to 90% appearing once. Germline V gene sequence: CDR1 MGHRA, CDR2 YSYEKL. The V end was cut by 0 bases, the J end by 2 bases, with 16 bases between. CDR3 length: 17 residues. The sequencing sample was made of peripheral blood. The chain links TRBV4-1 to TRBJ1-2, with D hard to call. The sequence was obtained from a human donor in a cohort sampled during active COVID-19. The CDR3 nucleotides are TGCGCCAGCAGCCAAGAGAGGCGGGTCGGATCAAACTATGGCTACACCTTC. Translating gives CASSQERRVGSNYGYTF.